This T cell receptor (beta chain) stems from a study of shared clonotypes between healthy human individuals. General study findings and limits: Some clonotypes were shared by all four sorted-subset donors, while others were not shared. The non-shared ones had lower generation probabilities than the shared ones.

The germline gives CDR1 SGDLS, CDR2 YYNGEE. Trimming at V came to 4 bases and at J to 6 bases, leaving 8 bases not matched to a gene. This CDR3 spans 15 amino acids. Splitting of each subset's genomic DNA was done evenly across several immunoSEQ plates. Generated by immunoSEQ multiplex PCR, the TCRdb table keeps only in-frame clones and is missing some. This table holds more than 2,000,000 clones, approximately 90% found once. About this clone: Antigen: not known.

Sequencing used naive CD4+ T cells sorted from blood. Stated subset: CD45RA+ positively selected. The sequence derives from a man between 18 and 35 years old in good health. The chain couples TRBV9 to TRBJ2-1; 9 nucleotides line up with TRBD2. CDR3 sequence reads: CASSPVLAGVNEQFF. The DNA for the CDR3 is TGTGCCAGCAGCCCCGTGTTAGCGGGAGTCAATGAGCAGTTCTTC.